This T cell receptor (beta chain) appears in the sequencing data of a study of blood T cell repertoires in COVID-19. The wider study: The analysed material was cDNA or gDNA that came from T cells, B-cell-depleted T cells, or PBMCs.

Source study methods: Cell counts per sample came from amplifying reference gene primers. Assay: immunoSEQ multiplex PCR; the TCRdb copy retains only in-frame clones and omits some. V, J and clone size derive from that table, while D and trimming were established from the DNA sequence. The sample has a few hundred thousand clones, 80% to 90% seen once; the top ten hold approximately 2.5%. Per the germline V gene, CDR1 is SGHAT and CDR2 is FQNNGV. The ends lost 6 bases at V and 1 base at J; junction bases unmatched: 5. This CDR3 has 15 residues. Across fewer than 25 US areas, participants ranged in age from 18 to 89 years.

The rearrangement uses TRBV11-2 and TRBJ2-7, with TRBD2 matching over 11 bases. The sequencing input was PBMCs or T cells enriched from blood (not recorded which). This clonotype was sampled from a woman aged 18-35 years who had recovered from COVID-19. CDR3 residues: CASSLAGGRSYEQYF. Written as DNA, the CDR3 is TGTGCCAGCAGTCTAGCGGGGGGACGATCCTACGAGCAGTACTTC.